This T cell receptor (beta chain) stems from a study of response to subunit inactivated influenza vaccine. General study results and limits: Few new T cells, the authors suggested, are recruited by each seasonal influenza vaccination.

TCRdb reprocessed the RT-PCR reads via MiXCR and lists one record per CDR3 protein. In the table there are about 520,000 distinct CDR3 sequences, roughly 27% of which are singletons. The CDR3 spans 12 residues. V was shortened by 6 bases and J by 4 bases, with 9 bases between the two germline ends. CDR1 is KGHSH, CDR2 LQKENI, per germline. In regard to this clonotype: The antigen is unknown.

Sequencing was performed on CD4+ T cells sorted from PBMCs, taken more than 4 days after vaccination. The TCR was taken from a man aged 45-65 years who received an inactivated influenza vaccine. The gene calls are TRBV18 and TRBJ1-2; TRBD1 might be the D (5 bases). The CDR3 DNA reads TGTGCCAGCTCGCAACAGGCCTATGGCTACACCTTC. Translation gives CASSQQAYGYTF.